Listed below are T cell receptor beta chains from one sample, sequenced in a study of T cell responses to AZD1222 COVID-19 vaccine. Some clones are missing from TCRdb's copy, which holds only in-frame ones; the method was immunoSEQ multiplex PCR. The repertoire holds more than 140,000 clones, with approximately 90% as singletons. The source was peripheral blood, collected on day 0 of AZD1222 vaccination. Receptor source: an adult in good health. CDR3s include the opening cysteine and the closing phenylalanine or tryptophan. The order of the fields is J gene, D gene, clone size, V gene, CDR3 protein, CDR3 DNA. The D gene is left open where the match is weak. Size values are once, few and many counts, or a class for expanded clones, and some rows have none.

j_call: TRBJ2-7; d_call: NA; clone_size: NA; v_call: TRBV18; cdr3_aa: CASSPSAGRAQQYF; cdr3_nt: TGTGCCAGCTCACCATCGGCGGGTAGGGCGCAGCAGTACTTC
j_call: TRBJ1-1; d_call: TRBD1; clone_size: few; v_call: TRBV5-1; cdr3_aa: CASSSRGTGYTEAFF; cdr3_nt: TGCGCCAGCAGCTCAAGAGGGACAGGGTACACTGAAGCTTTCTTT
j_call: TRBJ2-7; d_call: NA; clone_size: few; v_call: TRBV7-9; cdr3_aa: CASVPGANSEQYF; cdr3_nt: TGTGCCAGCGTTCCGGGGGCGAACAGCGAGCAGTACTTC
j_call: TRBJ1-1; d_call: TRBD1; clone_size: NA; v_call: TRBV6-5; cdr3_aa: CASSHFGTGGTEAFF; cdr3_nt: TGTGCCAGCAGTCATTTCGGGACAGGGGGCACTGAAGCTTTCTTT
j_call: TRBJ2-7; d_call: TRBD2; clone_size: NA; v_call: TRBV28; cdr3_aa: CASSPRGSGSREQYF; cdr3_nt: TGTGCCAGCAGCCCCAGGGGTAGCGGGAGCCGCGAGCAGTACTTC
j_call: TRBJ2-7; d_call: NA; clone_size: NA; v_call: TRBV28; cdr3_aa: CASSLHGARSYEQYF; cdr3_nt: TGTGCCAGCAGTTTACACGGGGCGCGATCCTACGAGCAGTACTTC
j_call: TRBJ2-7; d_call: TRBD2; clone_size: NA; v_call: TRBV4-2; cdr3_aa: CASSQLAGDEQYF; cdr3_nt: TGTGCCAGCAGCCAACTAGCGGGAGACGAGCAGTACTTC
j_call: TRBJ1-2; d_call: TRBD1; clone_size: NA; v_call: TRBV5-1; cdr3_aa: CASRQPTPGTGGAYGYTF; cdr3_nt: TGCGCCAGCAGACAGCCGACCCCCGGGACAGGGGGCGCGTATGGCTACACCTTC
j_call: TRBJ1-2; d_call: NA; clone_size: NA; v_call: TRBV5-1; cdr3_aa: CASSPGSANYGYTF; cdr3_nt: TGCGCCAGCAGCCCAGGGTCCGCTAACTATGGCTACACCTTC
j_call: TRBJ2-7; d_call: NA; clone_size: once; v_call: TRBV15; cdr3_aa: CATSPGNNEQYF; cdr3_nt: TGTGCCACCAGCCCAGGTAATAACGAGCAGTACTTC
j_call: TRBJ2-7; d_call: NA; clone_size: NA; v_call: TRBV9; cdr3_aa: CASSVDGGQEQYF; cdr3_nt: TGTGCCAGCAGCGTAGATGGGGGACAAGAGCAGTACTTC
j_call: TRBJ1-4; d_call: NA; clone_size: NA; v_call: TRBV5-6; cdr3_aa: CASSSYTPRNEKLFF; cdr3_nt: TGTGCCAGCAGCTCGTACACTCCACGGAATGAAAAACTGTTTTTT
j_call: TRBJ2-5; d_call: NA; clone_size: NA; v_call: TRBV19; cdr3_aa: CASSMGGEGETQYF; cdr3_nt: TGTGCCAGTAGTATGGGGGGCGAAGGAGAGACCCAGTACTTC
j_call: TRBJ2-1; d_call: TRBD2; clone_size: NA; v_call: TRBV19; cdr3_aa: CASSILSSGSSYNEQFF; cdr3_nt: TGTGCCAGTAGTATCCTTTCGAGCGGGAGCTCCTACAATGAGCAGTTCTTC
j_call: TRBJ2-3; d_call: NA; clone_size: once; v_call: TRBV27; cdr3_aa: CASSLLAGFYTDTQYF; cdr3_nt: TGTGCCAGCAGTTTATTGGCCGGGTTCTACACAGATACGCAGTATTTT
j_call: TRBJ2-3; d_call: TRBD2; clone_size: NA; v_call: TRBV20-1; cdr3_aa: CSASSGTLIDTQYF; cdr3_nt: TGCAGTGCTAGTAGCGGGACCTTAATCGATACGCAGTATTTT
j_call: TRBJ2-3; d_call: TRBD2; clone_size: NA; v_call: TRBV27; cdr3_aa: CASSFRREQYYTDTQYF; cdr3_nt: TGTGCCAGCAGTTTTCGGCGGGAGCAATACTACACAGATACGCAGTATTTT
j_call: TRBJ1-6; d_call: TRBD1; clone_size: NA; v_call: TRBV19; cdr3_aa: CASSMSQGSSPLHF; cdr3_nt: TGTGCCAGTAGTATGTCACAGGGGAGTTCACCCCTCCACTTT
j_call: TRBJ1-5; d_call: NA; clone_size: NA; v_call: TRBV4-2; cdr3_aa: CASSLERGSSNQPQHF; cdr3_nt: TGTGCCAGCAGCCTTGAACGAGGGAGTAGCAATCAGCCCCAGCATTTT
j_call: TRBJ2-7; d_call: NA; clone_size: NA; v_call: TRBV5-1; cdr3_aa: CASSASGGDEQYF; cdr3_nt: TGCGCCAGCAGCGCGAGTGGGGGCGACGAGCAGTACTTC
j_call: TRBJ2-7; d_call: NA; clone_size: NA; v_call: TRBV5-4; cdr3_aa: CASSLDSVAREQYF; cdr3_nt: TGTGCCAGCAGCTTGGACTCCGTTGCGCGCGAGCAGTACTTC
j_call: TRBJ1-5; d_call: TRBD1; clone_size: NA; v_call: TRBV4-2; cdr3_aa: CASSPGQGGQPQHF; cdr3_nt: TGTGCCAGCAGCCCGGGACAGGGCGGCCAGCCCCAGCATTTT
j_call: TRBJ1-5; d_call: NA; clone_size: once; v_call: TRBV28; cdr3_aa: CASRKYSNQPQHF; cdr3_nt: TGTGCCAGCAGAAAGTATAGCAATCAGCCCCAGCATTTT
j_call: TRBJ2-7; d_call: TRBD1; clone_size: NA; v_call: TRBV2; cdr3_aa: CASSTQGAGYEQYF; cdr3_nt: TGTGCCAGCAGTACACAGGGGGCGGGCTACGAGCAGTACTTC
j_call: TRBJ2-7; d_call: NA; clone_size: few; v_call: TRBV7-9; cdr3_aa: CASSQHRERQYF; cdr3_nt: TGTGCCAGCAGCCAACACAGGGAACGGCAGTACTTC
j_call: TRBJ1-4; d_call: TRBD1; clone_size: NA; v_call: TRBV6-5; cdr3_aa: CASSYGQGYEKLFF; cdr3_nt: TGTGCCAGCAGTTACGGACAGGGTTATGAAAAACTGTTTTTT
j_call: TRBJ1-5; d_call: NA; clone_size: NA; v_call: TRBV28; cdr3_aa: CASSLVGGPHQPQHF; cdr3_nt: TGTGCCAGCAGTTTGGTAGGAGGTCCCCATCAGCCCCAGCATTTT
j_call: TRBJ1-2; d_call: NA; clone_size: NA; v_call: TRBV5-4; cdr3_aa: CASSLTGSNYGYTF; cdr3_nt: TGTGCCAGCAGCTTGACAGGTTCTAACTATGGCTACACCTTC
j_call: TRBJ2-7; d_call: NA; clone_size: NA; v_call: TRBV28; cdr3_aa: CASSPFSYEQYF; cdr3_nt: TGTGCCAGCAGCCCTTTCTCCTACGAGCAGTACTTC
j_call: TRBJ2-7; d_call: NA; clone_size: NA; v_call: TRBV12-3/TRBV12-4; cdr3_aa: CASSPPLGDEQYF; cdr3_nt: TGTGCCAGCAGCCCTCCTCTCGGAGACGAGCAGTACTTC
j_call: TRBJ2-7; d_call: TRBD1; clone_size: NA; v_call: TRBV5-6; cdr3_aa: CASSLLGQSFYEQYF; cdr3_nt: TGTGCCAGCAGCTTGTTGGGACAGTCCTTCTACGAGCAGTACTTC
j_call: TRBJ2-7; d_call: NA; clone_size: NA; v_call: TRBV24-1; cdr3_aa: CATSDPHTRNPYEQYF; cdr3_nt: TGTGCCACCAGTGACCCCCATACACGTAACCCCTACGAGCAGTACTTC
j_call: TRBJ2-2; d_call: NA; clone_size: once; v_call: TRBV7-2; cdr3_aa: CASSWQGTGELFF; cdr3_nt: TGTGCCAGCAGCTGGCAGGGCACCGGGGAGCTGTTTTTT
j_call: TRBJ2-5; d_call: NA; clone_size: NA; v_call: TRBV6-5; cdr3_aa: CASSLIGTAQETQYF; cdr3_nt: TGTGCCAGCAGTTTAATAGGGACGGCCCAAGAGACCCAGTACTTC
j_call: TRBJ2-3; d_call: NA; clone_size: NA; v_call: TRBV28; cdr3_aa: CASSEPAREVSDTQYF; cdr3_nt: TGTGCCAGCAGCGAGCCCGCAAGAGAAGTGTCAGATACGCAGTATTTT
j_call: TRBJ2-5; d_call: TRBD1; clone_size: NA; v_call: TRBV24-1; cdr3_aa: CATSDNRDRKETQYF; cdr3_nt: TGTGCCACCAGTGATAACCGGGACAGGAAAGAGACCCAGTACTTC
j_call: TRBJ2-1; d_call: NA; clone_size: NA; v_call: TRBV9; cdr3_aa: CASSVKTFPLYNEQFF; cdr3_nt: TGTGCCAGCAGCGTAAAAACATTCCCCCTCTACAATGAGCAGTTCTTC
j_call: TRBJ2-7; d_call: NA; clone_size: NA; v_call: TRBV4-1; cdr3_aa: CASSQLWTDPSYEQYF; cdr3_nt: TGCGCCAGCAGCCAGCTTTGGACAGACCCTTCCTACGAGCAGTACTTC
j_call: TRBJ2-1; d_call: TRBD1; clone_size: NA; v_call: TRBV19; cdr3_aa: CASSPGTGSSYNEQFF; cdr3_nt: TGTGCCAGTAGTCCTGGGACAGGGAGCTCCTACAATGAGCAGTTCTTC
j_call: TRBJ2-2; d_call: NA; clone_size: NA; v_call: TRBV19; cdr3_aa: CASSDVGKVLFF; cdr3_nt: TGTGCCAGTAGTGATGTAGGGAAAGTGCTGTTTTTT
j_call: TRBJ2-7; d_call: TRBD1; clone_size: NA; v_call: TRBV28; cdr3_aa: CASSLGVGTGTYEQYF; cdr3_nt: TGTGCCAGCAGTTTAGGTGTCGGGACAGGGACCTACGAGCAGTACTTC
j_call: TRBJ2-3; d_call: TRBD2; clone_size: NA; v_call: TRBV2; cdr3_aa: CASSEVAGGNTDTQYF; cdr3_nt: TGTGCCAGCAGTGAAGTAGCGGGAGGCAACACAGATACGCAGTATTTT
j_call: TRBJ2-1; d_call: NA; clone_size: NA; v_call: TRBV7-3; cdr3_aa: CASSLSLLSAEQFF; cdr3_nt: TGTGCCAGCAGCTTATCCCTCTTGAGTGCTGAGCAGTTCTTC
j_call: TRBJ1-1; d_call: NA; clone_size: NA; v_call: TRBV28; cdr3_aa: CASSSAANTEAFF; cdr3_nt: TGTGCCAGCAGTAGTGCAGCGAACACTGAAGCTTTCTTT
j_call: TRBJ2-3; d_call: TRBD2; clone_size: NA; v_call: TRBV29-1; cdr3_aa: CSVFGRGTDTQYF; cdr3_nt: TGCAGCGTGTTCGGGAGGGGCACAGATACGCAGTATTTT
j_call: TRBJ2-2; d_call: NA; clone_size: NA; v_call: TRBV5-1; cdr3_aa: CASSFLGTGELFF; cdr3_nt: TGCGCCAGCAGCTTCTTGGGAACCGGGGAGCTGTTTTTT
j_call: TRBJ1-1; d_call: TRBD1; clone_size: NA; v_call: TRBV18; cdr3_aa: CASSGSDRAAFF; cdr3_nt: TGTGCCAGCTCGGGTTCGGACAGGGCAGCTTTCTTT
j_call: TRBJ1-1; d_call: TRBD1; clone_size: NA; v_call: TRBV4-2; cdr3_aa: CASSQDWGTGGNTEAFF; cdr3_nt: TGTGCCAGCAGCCAAGATTGGGGTACAGGGGGGAACACTGAAGCTTTCTTT
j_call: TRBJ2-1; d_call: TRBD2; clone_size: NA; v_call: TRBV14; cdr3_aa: CVTPDGEGIYEQFF; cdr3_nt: TGTGTCACGCCGGACGGGGAGGGAATCTATGAGCAGTTCTTC
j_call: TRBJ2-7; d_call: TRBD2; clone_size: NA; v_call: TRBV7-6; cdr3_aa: CASSFASAGTSAEQYF; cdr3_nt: TGTGCCAGCAGTTTCGCCTCGGCCGGGACTAGTGCCGAGCAGTACTTC
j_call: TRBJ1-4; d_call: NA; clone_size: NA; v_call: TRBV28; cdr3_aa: CATLGGGNEKLFF; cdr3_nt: TGTGCCACCCTGGGGGGCGGTAATGAAAAACTGTTTTTT
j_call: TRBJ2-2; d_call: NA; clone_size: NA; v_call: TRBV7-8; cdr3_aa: CASSPDRVTNTGELFF; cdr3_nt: TGTGCCAGCAGCCCCGACCGGGTCACGAACACCGGGGAGCTGTTTTTT
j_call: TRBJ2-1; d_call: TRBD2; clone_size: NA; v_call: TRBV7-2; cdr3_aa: CASSSPGLAGLGFYNEQFF; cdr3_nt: TGTGCCAGCAGCTCACCGGGACTAGCGGGATTGGGGTTCTACAATGAGCAGTTCTTC
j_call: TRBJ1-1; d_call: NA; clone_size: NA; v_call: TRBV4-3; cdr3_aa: CASSQGVGQGISEAFF; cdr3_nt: TGCGCCAGCAGCCAAGGTGTCGGGCAGGGTATTTCTGAAGCTTTCTTT
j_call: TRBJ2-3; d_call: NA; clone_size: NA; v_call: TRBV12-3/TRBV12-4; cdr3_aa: CASSRGWMDTQYF; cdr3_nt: TGTGCCAGCAGTCGGGGTTGGATGGATACGCAGTATTTT
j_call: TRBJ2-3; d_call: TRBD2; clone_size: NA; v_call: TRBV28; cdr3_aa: CASSLYPTSGSGADTQYF; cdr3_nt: TGTGCCAGCAGCTTATACCCAACTAGCGGGAGTGGAGCAGATACGCAGTATTTT
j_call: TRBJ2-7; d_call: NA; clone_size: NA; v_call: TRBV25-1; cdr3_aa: CASSDTNYEQYF; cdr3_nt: TGTGCCAGCAGTGACACTAACTACGAGCAGTACTTC
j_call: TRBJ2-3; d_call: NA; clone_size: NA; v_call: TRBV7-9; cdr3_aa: CASSLRENTDTQYF; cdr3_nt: TGTGCCAGCAGCTTAAGGGAAAACACAGATACGCAGTATTTT